This T cell receptor beta chain is from a study of T-cell memory formation after mild COVID-19. On the study more broadly: TCR clusters were mostly donor specific. Study-wide results and caveats: Contracting clones localized mainly to CM and EM when CD4+ and mainly to EMRA when CD8+. Pre-infection memory showed some responding clones, and this suggested that cross-reactive memory joined.

Barcoded TCR alpha and TCR beta cDNA libraries with UMIs came from 5'RACE using constant-segment primers. TCRdb fed the 5' RACE reads into MiXCR, producing one record per CDR3 protein. Of around 300,000 distinct CDR3 sequences in the sample, approximately 15% were seen once. The germline V and J ends were trimmed by 5 bases and 6 bases, with 18 bases remaining between them. CDR3 length: 15 residues. About this clonotype: Its antigen is unknown.

The sequenced sample was PBMCs or a T cell subset sorted from them (not recorded which). The V call is TRBV12-3 or TRBV12-4, the J call TRBJ2-3; D may be TRBD1 or TRBD2 (5 bases each). This TCR was sampled from a man aged 18 to 29 who had mild COVID-19 (a few samples of this study predate the infection). Cell type and time point are not known. This chain's CDR3 is CASSDPGTVEDTQYF. The DNA of the CDR3 is TGTGCCAGCAGTGATCCCGGGACCGTTGAGGATACGCAGTATTTT.